Each of the 21 T cell receptor beta chains below was sequenced from the same sample in a study of T-cell reconstitution after alpha-beta-depleted transplantation in children. A library of TCRbeta sequences, prepared with unique molecular identifiers, was generated. Via MiXCR, TCRdb re-called the PCR reads, giving one row per CDR3 protein. Counted here are some 290,000 distinct CDR3 sequences, roughly 25% occurring once; the ten biggest clones make up about a tenth. This specimen was PBMCs, mostly from graft donor cells, taken 180 days after TCRalphabeta/CD19-depleted stem cell transplant. The source is a male patient younger than 18 who had a stem cell transplant for acute lymphoblastic leukemia, so the T cells may come from the graft donor.

The rearrangement uses TRBV12-3 or TRBV12-4 and TRBJ2-7; D is possibly TRBD1 or TRBD2 (6 bases each). The germline V and J ends were trimmed by 6 bases and 0 bases, with 12 bases remaining between them. The CDR3 consists of 14 residues. The CDR3 DNA is TGTGCCAGCAGCATCAGGGGAGGCTCCTACGAGCAGTACTTC. Residues: CASSIRGGSYEQYF.

Concerning this clonotype itself: One junction end disagrees with the germline gene, perhaps due to a read error. The chain links TRBV20-1 to TRBJ1-5; possibly TRBD1 for D (5 bases). The length of the CDR3 is 12 residues. CDR1 is DFQATT and CDR2 is SNEGSKA in the germline V gene (reference sequence). DNA for the CDR3: TGCAGTGCTATATCGGGGGATCAGCCCCAGAATTTT. Translated, it gives CSAISGDQPQNF.

V usage is TRBV29-1 and J usage is TRBJ2-1; 7 bases fit TRBD2. The CDR3 contains 15 residues. After removal of 7 bases from V and 7 bases from J, the junction contained 16 bases not matched to a gene. Germline CDR1 SQVTM, CDR2 ANQGSEA. CDR3: CSGPIAGSRRNEQFF. DNA of the CDR3: TGCAGCGGCCCAATAGCGGGTTCACGAAGGAATGAGCAGTTCTTC.

V and J are TRBV12-3 or TRBV12-4 and TRBJ2-7; a weak D match, TRBD1 (5 bases). The CDR3 is made up of 14 amino acids. Trimming cost V 5 bases and J 2 bases, with 13 bases left between them. The CDR3 reads CASSANRRTYEQYF. The CDR3 DNA follows: TGTGCCAGCAGTGCAAACAGGCGAACCTACGAGCAGTACTTC.

This clonotype was found a few times. This sequence joins TRBV12-3 or TRBV12-4 and TRBJ1-2; possible D gene TRBD1, 5 bases. V dropped 2 bases and J dropped 2 bases, with 9 bases sitting between them. CDR3 length equals 14 residues. DNA for the CDR3: TGTGCCAGCAGTTTACTCAGGGAGAACTATGGCTACACCTTC. Residues: CASSLLRENYGYTF.

This clonotype was counted only a few times. This chain links TRBV15 with TRBJ2-5; 10 positions match TRBD1. Trimming cost V 3 bases and J 3 bases; bases outside gene matches: 7. Germline loops: CDR1 LNHNV, CDR2 YYDKDF (reference sequence). The CDR3 is made up of 16 amino acids. The CDR3 DNA reads TGTGCCACCAGCAGCCCGGGACAGGGGATGGAAGAGACCCAGTACTTC. It codes for CATSSPGQGMEETQYF.

This clonotype has only a few counts. Here the CDR3 DNA reads TGTGCCAGCAGCTTATTGGGCCTCAACAATGAGCAGTTCTTC. Translated: CASSLLGLNNEQFF. This rearrangement joins TRBV7-3 to TRBJ2-1; D gene unclear. The V and J ends lost 2 bases and 5 bases respectively, with 10 bases between them. There are 14 residues in the CDR3. The germline CDR1 and CDR2 sequences are SGHTA and FQGTGA.

The chain joins TRBV27 to TRBJ2-1; tentative D call: TRBD2 (6 bases). V was shortened by 7 bases and J by 1 base, with 17 bases between the two germline ends. Germline assignment: CDR1 MNHEY and CDR2 SMNVEV (reference sequence). The CDR3 is made up of 16 amino acids. CDR3 nucleotides: TGTGCCAGCACTACCAAGTTTAGCGGATCCTACAATGAGCAGTTCTTC. Residues: CASTTKFSGSYNEQFF.

The chain combines TRBV29-1 with TRBJ2-1; D perhaps matches TRBD2 (5 bases). The V and J ends lost 8 bases and 7 bases respectively, with 18 bases between them. The CDR3 is 13 amino acids. The V gene's germline CDR1 is SQVTM and CDR2 ANQGSEA. The CDR3 nucleotides are TGCAGCTGCGGGCGGACTGACCGGAATGAGCAGTTCTTC. Its protein product is CSCGRTDRNEQFF.

This clonotype was picked up a small number of times. CDR3 loop: CASSLVRNTGELFF. Here the CDR3 DNA reads TGTGCCAGCAGCTTGGTGCGGAACACCGGGGAGCTGTTTTTT. The genes are TRBV5-6 and TRBJ2-2, with D unresolved. The CDR3 length is 14 residues. Trimming took 0 bases from V and 1 from J, leaving 4 bases between them. Germline V gene data show CDR1 as SGHDT and CDR2 as YYEEEE. The whole variable domain, remainder taken from reference TRBV5-6 and TRBJ2-2, is DAGVTQSPTHLIKTRGQQVTLRCSPKSGHDTVSWYQQALGQGPQFIFQYYEEEERQRGNFPDRFSGHQFPNYSSELNVNALLLGDSALYLCASSLVRNTGELFFGEGSRLTVL.

This clonotype was seen a few times. The genes are TRBV5-1 and TRBJ2-3, with 8 bases matching TRBD1. The trim removed 4 bases at V and 7 bases at J, leaving 5 bases unmatched. CDR1 is SGHRS, CDR2 YFSETQ, per germline. This CDR3 is 13 amino acids long. The CDR3, as DNA: TGCGCCAGCAGCGAAGACAGGGGATATACGCAGTATTTT. Translated: CASSEDRGYTQYF.

This rearrangement joins TRBV5-6 to TRBJ2-7; 10 bases are a match to TRBD2. V gave up 0 bases and J gave up 4 bases; unmatched junction bases: 7. The germline V gene encodes CDR1 SGHDT and CDR2 YYEEEE. This CDR3 spans 16 amino acids. In DNA, the CDR3 is TGTGCCAGCAGCTTGGCCATATCTAGCGGGAGTTACGAGCAGTACTTC. Residues: CASSLAISSGSYEQYF.

This chain joins TRBV24-1 and TRBJ2-7; perhaps TRBD1 as D (6 bases). From germline, CDR1 is KGHDR and CDR2 SFDVKD. V lost 1 base to trimming and J lost 3 bases, with 15 bases between them. The CDR3 is 16 amino acids. As DNA, the CDR3 is TGTGCCACCAGTGATTTCCCGGACAGATCGATCTACGAGCAGTACTTC. This gives the protein CATSDFPDRSIYEQYF.

The V call is TRBV5-1, the J call TRBJ1-2; a possible D gene is TRBD1 (5 bases). Between the trimmed V and J ends, which lost 0 bases and 7 bases, there was a span of 10 bases. Germline values: CDR1 SGHRS, CDR2 YFSETQ. This CDR3 region has 13 residues. The CDR3 nucleotides are TGCGCCAGCAGCTTGGACGCAGGGATTGGCTACACCTTC. Translated: CASSLDAGIGYTF.

Ten or more counts support this clonotype. The rearrangement uses TRBV20-1 and TRBJ2-3; TRBD2 agrees at 10 bases. The V gene end was trimmed by 0 bases and the J gene end by 7 bases; junction bases not matched to a gene: 4. CDR1 and CDR2 (germline): DFQATT, SNEGSKA (reference sequence). CDR3 length equals 14 residues. The CDR3 sequence: CSARDRLAGYTQYF. The CDR3 DNA reads TGCAGTGCTAGAGATCGACTAGCGGGCTATACGCAGTATTTT.

The V call is TRBV5-1, the J call TRBJ1-1, with D hard to call. CDR1 and CDR2 from the germline V gene are SGHRS and YFSETQ. V lost 4 bases to trimming and J lost 1 base, with 11 bases between them. The CDR3 runs 14 residues. The CDR3 here is CASSPSAGNTEAFF. CDR3 nucleotide sequence: TGCGCCAGCAGCCCCTCGGCAGGGAACACTGAAGCTTTCTTT.

This clonotype was seen more than once but under ten times. The chain joins TRBV11-1 to TRBJ1-1; a weak D match, TRBD1 (5 bases). Germline CDR1 reads SGHAT; CDR2 reads FQDESV (reference sequence). Trimming took 5 bases from V and 1 from J, leaving 14 bases between them. This CDR3 region has 15 residues. The CDR3: CASSLMGRANTEAFF. DNA of the CDR3: TGTGCCAGCAGCCTAATGGGACGAGCGAACACTGAAGCTTTCTTT. Looking up the rest from reference TRBV11-1 and TRBJ1-1 gives the full variable domain: EAEVAQSPRYKITEKSQAVAFWCDPISGHATLYWYRQILGQGPELLVQFQDESVVDDSQLPKDRFSAERLKGVDSTLKIQPAELGDSAMYLCASSLMGRANTEAFFGQGTRLTVV.

The genes are TRBV28 and TRBJ2-5, with unresolved D. CDR3 length equals 14 residues. CDR1 is MDHEN, CDR2 SYDVKM, per germline. V dropped 0 bases and J dropped 0 bases, with 5 bases sitting between them. CDR3 bases: TGTGCCAGCAGTTTATGGATCCACCAAGAGACCCAGTACTTC. Translation gives CASSLWIHQETQYF.

The gene calls are TRBV4-1 and TRBJ1-2, with D maybe TRBD1 (6 bases). Deletions cut 6 bases from V and 9 bases from J, with 17 bases between. The CDR3 has 13 residues. Looked up from germline, CDR1 is MGHRA and CDR2 is YSYEKL. The DNA for the CDR3 is TGCGCCAGCAGTCGCCAGGGGTTGAGGAGCTACACCTTC. Its protein is CASSRQGLRSYTF.

This clonotype was observed a few times. The rearrangement joins TRBV5-1 to TRBJ2-3; D is unresolved. The CDR3 has 16 residues. Germline V CDR1 and CDR2: SGHRS, YFSETQ. Trimming took 3 bases from V and 2 from J, leaving 16 bases between them. CDR3 amino acids: CASSSARASDTDTQYF. CDR3 coding DNA: TGCGCCAGCAGCTCGGCTCGGGCCTCAGACACAGATACGCAGTATTTT.

The V gene is TRBV19, the J gene TRBJ2-5; D may be TRBD2 (5 bases). The CDR3 has 15 residues. The ends were cut back, 0 bases at V and 4 bases at J, with 12 bases in the middle. The germline CDR1 and CDR2 sequences are LNHDA and SQIVND (reference sequence). The CDR3 region has the DNA TGTGCCAGTAGTATAGATCTGGAGGAGGTAGAGACCCAGTACTTC. Its translation is CASSIDLEEVETQYF.